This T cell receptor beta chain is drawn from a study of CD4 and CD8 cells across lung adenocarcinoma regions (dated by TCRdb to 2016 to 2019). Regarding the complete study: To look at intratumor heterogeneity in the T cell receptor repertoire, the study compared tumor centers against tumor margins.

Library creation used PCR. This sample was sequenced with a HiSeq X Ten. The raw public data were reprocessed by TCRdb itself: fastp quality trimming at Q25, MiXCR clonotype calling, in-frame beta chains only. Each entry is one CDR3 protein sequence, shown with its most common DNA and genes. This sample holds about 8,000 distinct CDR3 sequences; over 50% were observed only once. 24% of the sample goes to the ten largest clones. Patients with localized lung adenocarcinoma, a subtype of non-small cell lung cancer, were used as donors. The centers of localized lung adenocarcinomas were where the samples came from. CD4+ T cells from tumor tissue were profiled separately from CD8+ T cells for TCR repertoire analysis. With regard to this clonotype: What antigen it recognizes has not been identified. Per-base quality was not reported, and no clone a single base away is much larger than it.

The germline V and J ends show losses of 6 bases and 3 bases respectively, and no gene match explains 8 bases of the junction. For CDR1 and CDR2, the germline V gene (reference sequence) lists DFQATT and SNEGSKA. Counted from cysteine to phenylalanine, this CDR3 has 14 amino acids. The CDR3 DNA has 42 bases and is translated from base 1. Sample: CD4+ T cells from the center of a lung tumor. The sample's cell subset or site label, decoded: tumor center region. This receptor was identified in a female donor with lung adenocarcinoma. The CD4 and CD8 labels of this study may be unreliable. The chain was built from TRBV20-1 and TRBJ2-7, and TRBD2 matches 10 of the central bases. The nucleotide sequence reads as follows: TGCAGTGCCCCAAAAGCGGGAGGGAACTACGAGCAGTACTTC. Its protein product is CSAPKAGGNYEQYF.